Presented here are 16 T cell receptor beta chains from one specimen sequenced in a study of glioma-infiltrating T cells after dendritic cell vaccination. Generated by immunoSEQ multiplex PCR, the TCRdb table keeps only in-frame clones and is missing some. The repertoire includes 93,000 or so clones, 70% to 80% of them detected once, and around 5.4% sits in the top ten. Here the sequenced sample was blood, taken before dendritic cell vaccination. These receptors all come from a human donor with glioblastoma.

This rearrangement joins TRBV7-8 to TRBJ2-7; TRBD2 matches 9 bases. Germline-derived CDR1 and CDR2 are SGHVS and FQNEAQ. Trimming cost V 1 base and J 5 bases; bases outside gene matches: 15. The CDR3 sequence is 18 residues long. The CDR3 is CASSLVPRGGLISHEQYF. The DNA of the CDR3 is TGTGCCAGCAGCTTAGTTCCGCGGGGGGGCCTTATTTCCCACGAGCAGTACTTC.

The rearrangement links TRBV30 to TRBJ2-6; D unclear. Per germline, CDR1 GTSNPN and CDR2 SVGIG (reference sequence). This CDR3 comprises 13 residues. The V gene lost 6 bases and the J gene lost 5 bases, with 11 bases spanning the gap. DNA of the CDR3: TGTGCCTGTCGGCCGAGGAGGGCCAACGTCCTGACTTTC. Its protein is CACRPRRANVLTF.

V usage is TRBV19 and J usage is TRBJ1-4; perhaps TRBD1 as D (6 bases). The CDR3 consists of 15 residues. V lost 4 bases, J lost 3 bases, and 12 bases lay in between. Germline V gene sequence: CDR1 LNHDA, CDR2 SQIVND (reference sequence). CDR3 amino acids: CASSTQGLSNEKLFF. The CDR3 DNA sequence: TGTGCCAGTAGTACCCAGGGGCTGTCTAATGAAAAACTGTTTTTT.

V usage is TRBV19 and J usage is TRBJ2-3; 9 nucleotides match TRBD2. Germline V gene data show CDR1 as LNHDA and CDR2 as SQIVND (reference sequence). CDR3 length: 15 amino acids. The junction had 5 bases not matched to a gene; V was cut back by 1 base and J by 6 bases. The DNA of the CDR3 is TGTGCCAGTAGTATAGGGCGGGGGGGCCCGGATACGCAGTATTTT. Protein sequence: CASSIGRGGPDTQYF.

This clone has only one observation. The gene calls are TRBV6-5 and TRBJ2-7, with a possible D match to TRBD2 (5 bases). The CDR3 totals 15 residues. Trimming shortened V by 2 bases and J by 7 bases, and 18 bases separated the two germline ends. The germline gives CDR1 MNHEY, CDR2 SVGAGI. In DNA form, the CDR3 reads TGTGCCAGCAGTTACGTCTCCGGGGTCAAAGGGGAGCAGTACTTC. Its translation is CASSYVSGVKGEQYF.

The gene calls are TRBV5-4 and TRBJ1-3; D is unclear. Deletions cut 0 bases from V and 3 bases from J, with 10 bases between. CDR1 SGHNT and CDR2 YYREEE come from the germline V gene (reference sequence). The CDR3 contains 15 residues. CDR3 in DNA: TGTGCCAGCAGCTTGGGTGCGGGGAGTGGAAACACCATATATTTT. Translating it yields CASSLGAGSGNTIYF.

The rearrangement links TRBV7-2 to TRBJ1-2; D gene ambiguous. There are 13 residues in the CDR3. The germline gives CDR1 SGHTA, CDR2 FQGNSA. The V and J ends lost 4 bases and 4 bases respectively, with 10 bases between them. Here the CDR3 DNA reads TGTGCCAGCAGCTCAGAGGTTGGCTATGGCTACACCTTC. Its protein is CASSSEVGYGYTF.

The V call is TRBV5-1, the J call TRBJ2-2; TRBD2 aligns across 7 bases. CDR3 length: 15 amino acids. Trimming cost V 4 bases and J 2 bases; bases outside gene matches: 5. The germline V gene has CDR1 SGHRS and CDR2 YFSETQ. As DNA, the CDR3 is TGCGCCAGCAGCCGAAGCGGGGCCAACACCGGGGAGCTGTTTTTT. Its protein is CASSRSGANTGELFF.

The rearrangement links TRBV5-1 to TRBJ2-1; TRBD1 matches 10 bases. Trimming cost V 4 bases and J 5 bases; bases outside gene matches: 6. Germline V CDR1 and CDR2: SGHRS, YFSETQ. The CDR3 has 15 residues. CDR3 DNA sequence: TGCGCCAGCAGCCCTGGACAGGGGGTAGACAATGAGCAGTTCTTC. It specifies CASSPGQGVDNEQFF. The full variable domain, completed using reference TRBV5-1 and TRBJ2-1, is KAGVTQTPRYLIKTRGQQVTLSCSPISGHRSVSWYQQTPGQGLQFLFEYFSETQRNKGNFPGRFSGRQFSNSRSEMNVSTLELGDSALYLCASSPGQGVDNEQFFGPGTRLTVL.

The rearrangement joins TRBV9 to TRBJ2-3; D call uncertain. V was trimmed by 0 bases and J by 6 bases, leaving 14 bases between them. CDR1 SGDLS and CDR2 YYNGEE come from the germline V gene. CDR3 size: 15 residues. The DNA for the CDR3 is TGTGCCAGCAGCGTAGGAGAAGAGGCCGGGGATACGCAGTATTTT. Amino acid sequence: CASSVGEEAGDTQYF.

CDR3 coding DNA: TGTGCCAGCAGTGAATATTTCCTAGCGGGATCCTACGAGCAGTACTTC. Its translation: CASSEYFLAGSYEQYF. The chain uses TRBV25-1 and TRBJ2-7; TRBD2 agrees at 9 bases. The CDR3 runs 16 residues. The V segment lost 0 bases and the J segment 1 base; nucleotides outside the gene matches: 4. The germline V gene has CDR1 MGHDK and CDR2 SYGVNS.

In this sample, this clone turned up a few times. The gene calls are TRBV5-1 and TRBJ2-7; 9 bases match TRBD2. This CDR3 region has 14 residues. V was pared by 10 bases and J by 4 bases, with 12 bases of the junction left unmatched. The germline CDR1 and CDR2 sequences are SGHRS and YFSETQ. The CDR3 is CACERGAGGYEQYF. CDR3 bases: TGCGCCTGCGAACGCGGAGCGGGGGGATACGAGCAGTACTTC.

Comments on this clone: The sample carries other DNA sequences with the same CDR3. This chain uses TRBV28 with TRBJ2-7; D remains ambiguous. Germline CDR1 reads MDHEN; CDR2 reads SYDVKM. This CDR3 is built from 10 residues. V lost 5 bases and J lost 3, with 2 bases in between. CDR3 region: CASSRYEQYF. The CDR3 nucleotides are TGTGCCAGCAGTCGCTACGAGCAGTACTTC.

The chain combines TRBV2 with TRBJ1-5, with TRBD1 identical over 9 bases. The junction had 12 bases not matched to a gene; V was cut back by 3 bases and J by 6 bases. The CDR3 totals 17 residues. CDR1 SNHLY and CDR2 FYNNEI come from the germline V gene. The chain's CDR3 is CASSERRDRAFGQPQHF. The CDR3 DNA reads TGTGCCAGCAGTGAGAGGCGGGACAGGGCGTTCGGTCAGCCCCAGCATTTT.

The CDR3 reads CASSQVRGINVLTF. CDR3 in DNA: TGCGCCAGCAGCCAAGTTAGGGGGATCAACGTCCTGACTTTC. The chain joins TRBV4-1 to TRBJ2-6; the D gene is possibly TRBD1 (6 bases). Germline CDR1 MGHRA, CDR2 YSYEKL. V gave up 1 base and J gave up 9 bases, with 10 bases separating them. The CDR3 has 14 amino acids.

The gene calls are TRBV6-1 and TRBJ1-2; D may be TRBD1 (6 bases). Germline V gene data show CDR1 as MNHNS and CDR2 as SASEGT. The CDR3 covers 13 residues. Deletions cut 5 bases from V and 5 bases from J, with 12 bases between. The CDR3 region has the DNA TGTGCCAGCAGTCCCACAGGGAAGTATGGCTACACCTTC. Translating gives CASSPTGKYGYTF.